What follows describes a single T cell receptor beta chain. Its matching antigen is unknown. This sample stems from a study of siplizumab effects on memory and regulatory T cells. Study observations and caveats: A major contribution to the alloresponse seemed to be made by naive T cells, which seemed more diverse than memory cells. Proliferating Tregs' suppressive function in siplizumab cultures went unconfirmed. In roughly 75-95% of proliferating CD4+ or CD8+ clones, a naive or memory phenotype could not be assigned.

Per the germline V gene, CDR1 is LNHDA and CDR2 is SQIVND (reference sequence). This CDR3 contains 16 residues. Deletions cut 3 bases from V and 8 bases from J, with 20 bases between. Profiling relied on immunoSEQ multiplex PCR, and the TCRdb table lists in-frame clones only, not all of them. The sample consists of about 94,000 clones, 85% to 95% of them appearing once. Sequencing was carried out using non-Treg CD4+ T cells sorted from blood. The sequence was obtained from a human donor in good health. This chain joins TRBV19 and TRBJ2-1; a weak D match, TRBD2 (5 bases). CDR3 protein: CASSIVSGRQLDEQFF. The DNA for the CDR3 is TGTGCCAGTAGTATCGTCAGCGGAAGGCAATTGGATGAGCAGTTCTTC.